This T cell receptor beta chain was obtained from a study of identical twins. This clonotype has more than one count but fewer than ten. What it recognizes is unknown. The study's findings and limits: Rather than following the same donors, the conclusions depended on cross-sectional statistical analysis. Analyses of zero insertions could, in part, be confounded by invariant MAIT and iNKT cells.

Template switching created a universal primer site, and the cDNA included unique molecular identifiers. TCRdb re-called the 5' RACE reads with MiXCR, one entry per CDR3 protein. The top ten hold around 1.9% of the sample, which has about 690,000 distinct CDR3 sequences, over 5% seen once. No donor was unhealthy or non-Caucasian. Germline CDR1 DFQATT, CDR2 SNEGSKA (reference sequence). The CDR3 consists of 12 residues. The sequencing input was naive T cells sorted from blood. This receptor was taken from a young man in good health. V usage is TRBV20-1 and J usage is TRBJ1-2, with 7 bases lining up with TRBD1. The CDR3 nucleotides read TGCAGCCTACAGGGGACTATCTATGGCTACACCTTC. It is translated as CSLQGTIYGYTF.